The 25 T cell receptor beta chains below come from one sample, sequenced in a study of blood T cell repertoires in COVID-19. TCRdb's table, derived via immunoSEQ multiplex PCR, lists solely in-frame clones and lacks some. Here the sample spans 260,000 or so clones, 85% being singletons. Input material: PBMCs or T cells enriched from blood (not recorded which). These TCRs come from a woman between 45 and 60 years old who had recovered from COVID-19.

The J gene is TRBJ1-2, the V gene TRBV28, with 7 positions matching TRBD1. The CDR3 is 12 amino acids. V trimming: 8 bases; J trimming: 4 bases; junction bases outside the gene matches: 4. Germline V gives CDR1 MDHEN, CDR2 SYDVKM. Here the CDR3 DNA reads TGTGCCAGCGTGGGACAGATCTATGGCTACACCTTC. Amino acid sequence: CASVGQIYGYTF.

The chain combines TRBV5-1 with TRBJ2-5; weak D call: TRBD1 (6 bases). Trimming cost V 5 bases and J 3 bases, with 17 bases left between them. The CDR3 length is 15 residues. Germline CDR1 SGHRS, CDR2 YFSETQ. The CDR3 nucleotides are TGCGCCAGCAGGTTCGTCCCGGGACAAGAAGAGACCCAGTACTTC. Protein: CASRFVPGQEETQYF.

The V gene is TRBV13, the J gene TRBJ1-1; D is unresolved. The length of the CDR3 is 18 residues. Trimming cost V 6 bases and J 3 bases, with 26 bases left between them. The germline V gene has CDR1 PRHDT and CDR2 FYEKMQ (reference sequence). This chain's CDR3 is CASRFMSRSFSSDTEAFF. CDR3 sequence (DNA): TGTGCCAGCAGGTTTATGTCCAGGTCCTTCTCTTCGGACACTGAAGCTTTCTTT. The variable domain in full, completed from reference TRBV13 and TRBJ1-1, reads AAGVIQSPRHLIKEKRETATLKCYPIPRHDTVYWYQQGPGQDPQFLISFYEKMQSDKGSIPDRFSAQQFSDYHSELNMSSLELGDSALYFCASRFMSRSFSSDTEAFFGQGTRLTVV.

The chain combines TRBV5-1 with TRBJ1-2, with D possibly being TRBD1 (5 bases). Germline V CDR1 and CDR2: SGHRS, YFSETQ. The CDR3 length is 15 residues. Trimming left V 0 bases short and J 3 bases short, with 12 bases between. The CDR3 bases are TGCGCCAGCAGCTTGGTCCAGGGCTTCGACTATGGCTACACCTTC. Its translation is CASSLVQGFDYGYTF.

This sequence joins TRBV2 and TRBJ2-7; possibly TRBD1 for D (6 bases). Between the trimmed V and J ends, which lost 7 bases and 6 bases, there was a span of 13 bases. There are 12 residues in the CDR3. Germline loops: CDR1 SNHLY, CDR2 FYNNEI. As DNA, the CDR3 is TGTGCCAGCACCCAACAGGGAATCGAGCAGTACTTC. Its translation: CASTQQGIEQYF.

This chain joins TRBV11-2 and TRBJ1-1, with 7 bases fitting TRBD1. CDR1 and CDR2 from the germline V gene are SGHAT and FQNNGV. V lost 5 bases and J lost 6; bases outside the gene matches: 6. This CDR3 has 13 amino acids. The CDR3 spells CASSPRGFPEAFF. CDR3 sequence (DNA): TGTGCCAGCAGCCCCAGGGGGTTTCCTGAAGCTTTCTTT.

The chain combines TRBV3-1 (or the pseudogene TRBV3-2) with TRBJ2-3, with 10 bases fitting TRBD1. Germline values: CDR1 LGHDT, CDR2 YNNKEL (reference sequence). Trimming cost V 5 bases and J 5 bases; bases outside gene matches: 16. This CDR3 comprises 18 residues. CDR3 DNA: TGTGCCAGCAGCTCCAACCGGGACAGGGGTCGCACGGGAGATACGCAGTATTTT. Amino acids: CASSSNRDRGRTGDTQYF.

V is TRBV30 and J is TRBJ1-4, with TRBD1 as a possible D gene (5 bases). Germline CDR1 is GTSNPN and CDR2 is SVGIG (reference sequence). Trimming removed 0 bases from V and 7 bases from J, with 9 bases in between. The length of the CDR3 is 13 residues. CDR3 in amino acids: CAWSVGGSEKLFF. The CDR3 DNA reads TGTGCCTGGAGTGTGGGGGGGAGTGAAAAACTGTTTTTT. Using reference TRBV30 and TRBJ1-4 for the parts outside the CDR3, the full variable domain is SQTIHQWPATLVQPVGSPLSLECTVEGTSNPNLYWYRQAAGRGLQLLFYSVGIGQISSEVPQNLSASRPQDRQFILSSKKLLLSDSGFYLCAWSVGGSEKLFFGSGTQLSVL.

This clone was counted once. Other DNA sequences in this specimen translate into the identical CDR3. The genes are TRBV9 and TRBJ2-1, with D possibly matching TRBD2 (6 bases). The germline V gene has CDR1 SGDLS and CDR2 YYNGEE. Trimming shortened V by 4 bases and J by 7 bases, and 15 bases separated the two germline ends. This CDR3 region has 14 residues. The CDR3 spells CASSSGGVHNEQFF. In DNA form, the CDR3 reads TGTGCCAGCAGCTCTGGAGGGGTCCATAATGAGCAGTTCTTC. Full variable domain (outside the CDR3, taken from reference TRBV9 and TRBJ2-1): DSGVTQTPKHLITATGQRVTLRCSPRSGDLSVYWYQQSLDQGLQFLIQYYNGEERAKGNILERFSAQQFPDLHSELNLSSLELGDSALYFCASSSGGVHNEQFFGPGTRLTVL.

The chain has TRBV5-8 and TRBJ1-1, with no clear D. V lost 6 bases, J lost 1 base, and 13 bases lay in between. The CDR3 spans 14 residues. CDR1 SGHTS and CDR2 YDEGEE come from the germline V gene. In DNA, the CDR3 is TGTGCCAGCACCCTAGTCCAGAGGAACACTGAAGCTTTCTTT. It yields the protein CASTLVQRNTEAFF.

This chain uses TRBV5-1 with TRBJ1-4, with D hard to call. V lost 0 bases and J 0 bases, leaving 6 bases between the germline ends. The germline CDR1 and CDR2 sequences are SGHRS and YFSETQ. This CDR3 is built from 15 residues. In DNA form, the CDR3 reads TGCGCCAGCAGCTTGGTGGCGGCAACTAATGAAAAACTGTTTTTT. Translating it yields CASSLVAATNEKLFF.

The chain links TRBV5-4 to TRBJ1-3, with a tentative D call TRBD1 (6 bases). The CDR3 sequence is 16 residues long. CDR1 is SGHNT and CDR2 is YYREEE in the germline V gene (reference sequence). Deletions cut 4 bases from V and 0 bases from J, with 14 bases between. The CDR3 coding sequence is TGTGCCAGCAGCAGGGACACCGGAGTCTCTGGAAACACCATATATTTT. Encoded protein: CASSRDTGVSGNTIYF.

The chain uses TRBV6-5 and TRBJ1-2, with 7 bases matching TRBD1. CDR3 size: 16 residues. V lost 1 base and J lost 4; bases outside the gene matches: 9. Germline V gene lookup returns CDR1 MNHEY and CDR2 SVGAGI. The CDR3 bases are TGTGCCAGCAGTTACTTCCTGGGACAGAGAGCCTATGGCTACACCTTC. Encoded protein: CASSYFLGQRAYGYTF.

CDR3 residues: CASSLTGTGADTQYF. As DNA, the CDR3 is TGTGCCAGCAGCTTAACGGGGACAGGGGCAGATACGCAGTATTTT. The chain links TRBV11-2 to TRBJ2-3, with 10 bases lining up with TRBD1. The V and J ends lost 2 bases and 4 bases, in that order; junction bases with no gene match: 3. The CDR3 extends over 15 amino acids. The germline CDR1 and CDR2 sequences are SGHAT and FQNNGV.

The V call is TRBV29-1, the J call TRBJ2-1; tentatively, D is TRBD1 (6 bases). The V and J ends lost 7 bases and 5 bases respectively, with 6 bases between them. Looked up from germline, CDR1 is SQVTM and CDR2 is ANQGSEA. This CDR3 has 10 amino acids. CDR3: CSAGDNEQFF. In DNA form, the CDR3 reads TGCAGCGCAGGGGACAATGAGCAGTTCTTC.

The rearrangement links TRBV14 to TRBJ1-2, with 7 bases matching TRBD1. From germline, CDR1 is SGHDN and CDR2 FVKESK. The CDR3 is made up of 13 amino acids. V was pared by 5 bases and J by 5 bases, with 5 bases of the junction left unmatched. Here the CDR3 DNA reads TGTGCCAGCAGCTCGACCAGGGGGTATGGCTACACCTTC. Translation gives CASSSTRGYGYTF.

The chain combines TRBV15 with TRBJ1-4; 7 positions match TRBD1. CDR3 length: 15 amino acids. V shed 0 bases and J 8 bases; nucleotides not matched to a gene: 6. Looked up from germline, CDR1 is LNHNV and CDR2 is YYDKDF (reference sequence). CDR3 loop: CATSRDQGEGEKLFF. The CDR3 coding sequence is TGTGCCACCAGCAGAGACCAGGGGGAAGGAGAAAAACTGTTTTTT.

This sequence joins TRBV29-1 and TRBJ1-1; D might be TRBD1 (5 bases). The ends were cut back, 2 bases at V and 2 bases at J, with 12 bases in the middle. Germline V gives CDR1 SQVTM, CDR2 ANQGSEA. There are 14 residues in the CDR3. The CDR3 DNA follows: TGCAGCGTTGAAAGCGACAGAAGTAACACTGAAGCTTTCTTT. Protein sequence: CSVESDRSNTEAFF.

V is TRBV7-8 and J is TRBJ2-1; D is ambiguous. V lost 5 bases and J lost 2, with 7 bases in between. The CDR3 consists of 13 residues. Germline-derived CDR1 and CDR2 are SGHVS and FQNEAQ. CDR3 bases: TGTGCCAGCAGCGCTGGGCCCTACAATGAGCAGTTCTTC. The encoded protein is CASSAGPYNEQFF.

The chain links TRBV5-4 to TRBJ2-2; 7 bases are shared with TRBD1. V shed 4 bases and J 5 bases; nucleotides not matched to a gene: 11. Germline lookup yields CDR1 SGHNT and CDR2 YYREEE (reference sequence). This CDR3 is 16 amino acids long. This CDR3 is CASSQAVTGSTGELFF. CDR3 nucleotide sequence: TGTGCCAGCAGCCAGGCGGTGACAGGGTCAACCGGGGAGCTGTTTTTT.

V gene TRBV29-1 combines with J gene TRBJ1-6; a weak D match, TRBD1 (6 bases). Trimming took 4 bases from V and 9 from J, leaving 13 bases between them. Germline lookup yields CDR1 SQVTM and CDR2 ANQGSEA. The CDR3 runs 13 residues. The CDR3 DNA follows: TGCAGCGTTGCCAGGGGAAAAGGTTCACCCCTCCACTTT. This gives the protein CSVARGKGSPLHF.

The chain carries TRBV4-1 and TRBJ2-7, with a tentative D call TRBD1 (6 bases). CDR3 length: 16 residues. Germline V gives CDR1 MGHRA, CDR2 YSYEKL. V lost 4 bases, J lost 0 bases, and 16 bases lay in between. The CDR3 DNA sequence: TGCGCCAGCAGCCCATACCCACAGGGTAGCTCCTACGAGCAGTACTTC. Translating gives CASSPYPQGSSYEQYF.

CDR3 nucleotide sequence: TGTGCCAGTAGTACAAAAGGGACAGCGAACACTGAAGCTTTCTTT. It is translated as CASSTKGTANTEAFF. The chain uses TRBV19 and TRBJ1-1, with 7 bases identical to TRBD1. V lost 4 bases to trimming and J lost 1 base; unmatched junction nucleotides: 6. The CDR3 is made up of 15 amino acids. Germline CDR1 is LNHDA and CDR2 is SQIVND (reference sequence).

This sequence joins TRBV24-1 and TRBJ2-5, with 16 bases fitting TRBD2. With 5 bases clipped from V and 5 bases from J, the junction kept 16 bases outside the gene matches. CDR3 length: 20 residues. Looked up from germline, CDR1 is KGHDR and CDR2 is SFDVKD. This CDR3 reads CATSGLAGLAGGGWGETQYF. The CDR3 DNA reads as TGTGCCACCAGTGGCCTAGCGGGACTAGCGGGAGGGGGTTGGGGGGAGACCCAGTACTTC.

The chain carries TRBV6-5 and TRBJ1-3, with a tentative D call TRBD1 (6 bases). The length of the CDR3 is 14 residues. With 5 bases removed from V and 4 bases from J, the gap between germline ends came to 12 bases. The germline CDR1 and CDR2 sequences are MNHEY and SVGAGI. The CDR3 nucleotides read TGTGCCAGCAGTCTCACAGGGATCGGAAACACCATATATTTT. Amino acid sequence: CASSLTGIGNTIYF.